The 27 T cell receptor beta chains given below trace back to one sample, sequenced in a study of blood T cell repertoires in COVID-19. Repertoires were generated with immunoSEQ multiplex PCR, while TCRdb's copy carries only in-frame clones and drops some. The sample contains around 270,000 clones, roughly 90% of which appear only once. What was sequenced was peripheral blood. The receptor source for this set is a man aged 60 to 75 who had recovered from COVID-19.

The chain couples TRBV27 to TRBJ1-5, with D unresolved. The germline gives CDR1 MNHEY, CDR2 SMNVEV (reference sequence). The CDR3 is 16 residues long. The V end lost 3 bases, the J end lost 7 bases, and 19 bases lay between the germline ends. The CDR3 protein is CASSFRGPRKTQPQHF. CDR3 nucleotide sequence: TGTGCCAGCAGTTTCCGCGGGCCCAGAAAGACACAGCCCCAGCATTTT.

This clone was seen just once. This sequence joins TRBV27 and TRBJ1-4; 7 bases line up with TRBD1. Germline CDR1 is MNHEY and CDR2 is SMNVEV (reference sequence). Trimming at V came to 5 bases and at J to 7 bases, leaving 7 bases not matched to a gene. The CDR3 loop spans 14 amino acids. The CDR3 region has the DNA TGTGCCAGCAGTCCACAGGGGATCGGTGAAAAACTGTTTTTT. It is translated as CASSPQGIGEKLFF.

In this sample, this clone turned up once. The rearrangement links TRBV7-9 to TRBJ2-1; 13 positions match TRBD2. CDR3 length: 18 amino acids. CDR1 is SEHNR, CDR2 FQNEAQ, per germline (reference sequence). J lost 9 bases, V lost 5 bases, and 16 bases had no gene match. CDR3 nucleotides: TGTGCCAGCAGCCCAACTAGCGGGGGGGCCTTTGGTAGAACTGAGCAGTTCTTC. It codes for CASSPTSGGAFGRTEQFF.

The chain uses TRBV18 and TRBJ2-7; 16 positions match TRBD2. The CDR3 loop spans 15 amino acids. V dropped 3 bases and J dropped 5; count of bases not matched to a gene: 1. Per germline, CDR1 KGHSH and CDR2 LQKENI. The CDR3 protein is CASSPGLAGGDEQYF. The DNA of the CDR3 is TGTGCCAGCTCACCGGGACTAGCGGGGGGGGACGAGCAGTACTTC.

In nucleotides, the CDR3 is TGTGCCATCAGTAAGACTAGCGACAGCACAGATACGCAGTATTTT. Amino acid sequence: CAISKTSDSTDTQYF. V is TRBV10-3 and J is TRBJ2-3; 8 positions match TRBD2. Trimming removed 5 bases from V and 0 bases from J; junction bases left unmatched: 4. CDR3 length equals 15 residues. From germline, CDR1 is ENHRY and CDR2 SYGVKD.

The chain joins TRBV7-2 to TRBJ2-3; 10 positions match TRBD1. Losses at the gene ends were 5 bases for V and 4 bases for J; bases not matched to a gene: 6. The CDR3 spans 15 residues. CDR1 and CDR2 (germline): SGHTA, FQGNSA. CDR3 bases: TGTGCCAGCAGCCCCGACAGGGGGCGCGCAGATACGCAGTATTTT. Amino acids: CASSPDRGRADTQYF.

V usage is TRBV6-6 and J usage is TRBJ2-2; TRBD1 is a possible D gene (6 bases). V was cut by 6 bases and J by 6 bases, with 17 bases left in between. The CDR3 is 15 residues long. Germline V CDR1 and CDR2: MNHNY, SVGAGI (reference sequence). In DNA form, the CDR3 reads TGTGCCAGCAGGCCGTACCTGAACAGGGCCGGGGAGCTGTTTTTT. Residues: CASRPYLNRAGELFF.

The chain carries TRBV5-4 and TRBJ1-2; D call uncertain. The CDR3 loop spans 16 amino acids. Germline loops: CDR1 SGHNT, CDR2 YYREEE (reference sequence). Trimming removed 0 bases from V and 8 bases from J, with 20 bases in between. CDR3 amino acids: CASSLDLRRDGVGYTF. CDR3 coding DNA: TGTGCCAGCAGCTTGGATTTAAGGCGGGATGGGGTAGGCTACACCTTC.

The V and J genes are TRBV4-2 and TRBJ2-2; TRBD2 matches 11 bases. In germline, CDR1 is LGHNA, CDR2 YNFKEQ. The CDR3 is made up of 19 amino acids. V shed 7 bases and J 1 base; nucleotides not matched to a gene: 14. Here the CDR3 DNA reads TGTGCCAGCACCGGGGCGGCTAGCGGGGGGCGTGGGAACACCGGGGAGCTGTTTTTT. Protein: CASTGAASGGRGNTGELFF.

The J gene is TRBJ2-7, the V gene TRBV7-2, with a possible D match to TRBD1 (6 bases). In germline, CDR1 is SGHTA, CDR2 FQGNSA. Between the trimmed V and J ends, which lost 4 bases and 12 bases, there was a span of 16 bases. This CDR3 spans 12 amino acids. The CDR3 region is CASSYRTGIRYF. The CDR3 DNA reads TGTGCCAGCAGCTACAGAACAGGGATTCGGTACTTC.

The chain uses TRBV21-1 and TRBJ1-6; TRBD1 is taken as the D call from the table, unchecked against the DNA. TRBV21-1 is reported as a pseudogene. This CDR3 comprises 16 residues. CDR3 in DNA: TGTGCCAGCAGCAAAGGATGGGGCAAGCCGGATTCACCCCTCCACTTT. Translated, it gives CASSKGWGKPDSPLHF.

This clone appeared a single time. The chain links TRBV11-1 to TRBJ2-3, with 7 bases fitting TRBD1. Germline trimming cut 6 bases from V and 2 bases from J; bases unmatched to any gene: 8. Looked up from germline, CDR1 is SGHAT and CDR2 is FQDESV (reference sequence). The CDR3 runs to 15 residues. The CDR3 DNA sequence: TGTGCCAGCAGGGCCCGGCAGGGGGACACAGATACGCAGTATTTT. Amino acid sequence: CASRARQGDTDTQYF.

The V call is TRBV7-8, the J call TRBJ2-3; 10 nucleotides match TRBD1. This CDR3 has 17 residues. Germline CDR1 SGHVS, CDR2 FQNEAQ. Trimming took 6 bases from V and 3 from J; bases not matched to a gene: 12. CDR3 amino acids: CASSPVRGTGVTDTQYF. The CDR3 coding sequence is TGTGCCAGCAGTCCAGTCCGCGGGACAGGGGTTACAGATACGCAGTATTTT.

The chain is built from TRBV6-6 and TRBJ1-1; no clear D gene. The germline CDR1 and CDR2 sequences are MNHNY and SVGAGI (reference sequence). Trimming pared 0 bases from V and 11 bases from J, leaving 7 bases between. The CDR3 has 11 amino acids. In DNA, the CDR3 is TGTGCCAGCAGTTACTCGTTAGAGGCTTTCTTT. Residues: CASSYSLEAFF.

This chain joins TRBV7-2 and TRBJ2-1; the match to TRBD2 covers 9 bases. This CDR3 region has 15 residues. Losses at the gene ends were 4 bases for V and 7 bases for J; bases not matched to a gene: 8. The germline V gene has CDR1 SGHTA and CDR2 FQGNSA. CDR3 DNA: TGTGCCAGCAGCTACCTAAGCGGGGGGACGAATGAGCAGTTCTTC. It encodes CASSYLSGGTNEQFF.

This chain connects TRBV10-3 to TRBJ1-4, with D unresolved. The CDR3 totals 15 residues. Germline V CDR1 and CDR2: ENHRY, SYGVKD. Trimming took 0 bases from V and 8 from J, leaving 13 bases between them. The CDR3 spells CAISESTLEGEKLFF. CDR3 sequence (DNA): TGTGCCATCAGTGAGTCGACTCTGGAGGGAGAAAAACTGTTTTTT.

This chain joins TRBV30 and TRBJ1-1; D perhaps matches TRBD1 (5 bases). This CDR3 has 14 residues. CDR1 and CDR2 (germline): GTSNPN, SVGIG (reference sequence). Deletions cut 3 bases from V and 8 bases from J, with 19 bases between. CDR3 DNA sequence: TGTGCCTGGAGATATTCCAACCAGGGCCGAGAAGCTTTCTTT. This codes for CAWRYSNQGREAFF. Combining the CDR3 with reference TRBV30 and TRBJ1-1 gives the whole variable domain SQTIHQWPATLVQPVGSPLSLECTVEGTSNPNLYWYRQAAGRGLQLLFYSVGIGQISSEVPQNLSASRPQDRQFILSSKKLLLSDSGFYLCAWRYSNQGREAFFGQGTRLTVV.

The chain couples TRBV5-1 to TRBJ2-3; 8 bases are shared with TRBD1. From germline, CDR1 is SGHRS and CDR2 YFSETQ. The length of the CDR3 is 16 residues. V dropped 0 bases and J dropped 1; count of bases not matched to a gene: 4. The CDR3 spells CASSLGTGKGTDTQYF. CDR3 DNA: TGCGCCAGCAGCTTGGGGACAGGGAAGGGCACAGATACGCAGTATTTT.

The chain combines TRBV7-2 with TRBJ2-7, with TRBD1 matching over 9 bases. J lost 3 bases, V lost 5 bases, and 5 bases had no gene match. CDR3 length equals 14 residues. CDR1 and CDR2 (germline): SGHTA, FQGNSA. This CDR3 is CASSPRTGVYEQYF. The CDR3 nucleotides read TGTGCCAGCAGCCCCCGGACAGGGGTCTACGAGCAGTACTTC.

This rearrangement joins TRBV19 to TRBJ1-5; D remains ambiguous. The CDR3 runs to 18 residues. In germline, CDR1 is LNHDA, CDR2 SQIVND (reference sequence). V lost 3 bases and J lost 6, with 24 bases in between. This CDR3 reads CASSIELKGRPGGQPQHF. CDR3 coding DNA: TGTGCCAGTAGTATTGAGTTAAAGGGAAGACCGGGAGGTCAGCCCCAGCATTTT.

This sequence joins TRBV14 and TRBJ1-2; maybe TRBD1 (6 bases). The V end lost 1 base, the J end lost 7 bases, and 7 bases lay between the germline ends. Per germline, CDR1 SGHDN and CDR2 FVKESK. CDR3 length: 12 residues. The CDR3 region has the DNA TGTGCCAGCAGCCAAGCCAGGGGTGGCTACACCTTC. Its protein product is CASSQARGGYTF.

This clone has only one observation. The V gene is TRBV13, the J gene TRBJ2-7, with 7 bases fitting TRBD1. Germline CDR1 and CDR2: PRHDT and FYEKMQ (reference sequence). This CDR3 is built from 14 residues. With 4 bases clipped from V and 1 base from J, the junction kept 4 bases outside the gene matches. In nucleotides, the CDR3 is TGTGCCAGCAGCTCGGGACAGCAGTCCTACGAGCAGTACTTC. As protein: CASSSGQQSYEQYF. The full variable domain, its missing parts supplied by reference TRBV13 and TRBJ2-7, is AAGVIQSPRHLIKEKRETATLKCYPIPRHDTVYWYQQGPGQDPQFLISFYEKMQSDKGSIPDRFSAQQFSDYHSELNMSSLELGDSALYFCASSSGQQSYEQYFGPGTRLTVT.

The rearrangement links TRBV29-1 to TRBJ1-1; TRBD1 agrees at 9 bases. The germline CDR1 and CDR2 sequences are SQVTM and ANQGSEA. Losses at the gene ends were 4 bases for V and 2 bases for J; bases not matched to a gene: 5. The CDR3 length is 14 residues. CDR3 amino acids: CSVVGQGINTEAFF. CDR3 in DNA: TGCAGCGTTGTCGGACAGGGGATTAACACTGAAGCTTTCTTT.

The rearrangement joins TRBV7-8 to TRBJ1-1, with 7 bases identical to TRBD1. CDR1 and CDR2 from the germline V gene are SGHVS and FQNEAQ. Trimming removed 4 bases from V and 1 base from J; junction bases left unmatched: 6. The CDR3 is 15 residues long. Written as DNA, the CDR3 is TGTGCCAGCAGCTCATCGGACAGGAGGAACACTGAAGCTTTCTTT. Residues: CASSSSDRRNTEAFF.

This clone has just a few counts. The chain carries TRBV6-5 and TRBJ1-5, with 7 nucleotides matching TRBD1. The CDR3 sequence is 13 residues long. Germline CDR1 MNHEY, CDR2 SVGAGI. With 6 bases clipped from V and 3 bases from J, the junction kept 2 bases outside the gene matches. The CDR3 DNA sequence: TGTGCCAGCAGGACAGGGCCCAATCAGCCCCAGCATTTT. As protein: CASRTGPNQPQHF.

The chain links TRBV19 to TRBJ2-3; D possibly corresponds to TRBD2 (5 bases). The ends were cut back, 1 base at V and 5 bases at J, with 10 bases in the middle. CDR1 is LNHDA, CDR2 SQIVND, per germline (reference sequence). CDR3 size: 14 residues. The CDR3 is CASSIGSGVDTQYF. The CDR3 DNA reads TGTGCCAGTAGTATAGGATCCGGGGTAGATACGCAGTATTTT.

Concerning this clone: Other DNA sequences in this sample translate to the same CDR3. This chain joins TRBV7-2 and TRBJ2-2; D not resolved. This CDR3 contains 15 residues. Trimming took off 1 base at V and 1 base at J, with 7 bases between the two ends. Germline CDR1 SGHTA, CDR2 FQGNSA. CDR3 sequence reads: CASSLGSQNTGELFF. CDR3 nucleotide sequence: TGTGCCAGCAGCTTAGGGAGTCAGAACACCGGGGAGCTGTTTTTT.